These T cell receptor beta chains were read from a single sample in a study of blood T cell repertoires in COVID-19. Using immunoSEQ multiplex PCR, the repertoire was profiled, and TCRdb retains in-frame clones only, with some absent. The sample has 300,000 or so clones, roughly 80% seen once. Material: peripheral blood. These receptors were taken from a woman between 50 and 59 years old with active or convalescent COVID-19. CDR3s include the opening cysteine and the closing phenylalanine or tryptophan. The D gene is left open where the match is weak. The listing skips clone size in some rows; elsewhere it reads once, few, many or a size class.

v_call	clone_size	d_call	j_call	cdr3_aa	cdr3_nt
TRBV6-1	-	TRBD1	TRBJ1-1	CASSEFRTGAVAFF	TGTGCCAGCAGTGAATTTCGGACAGGGGCTGTGGCTTTCTTT
TRBV28	once	-	TRBJ2-1	CASSVGPYNEQFF	TGTGCCAGCAGTGTTGGCCCCTACAATGAGCAGTTCTTC
TRBV25-1	-	-	TRBJ2-2	CASSERGTGELFF	TGTGCCAGCAGTGAAAGGGGCACCGGGGAGCTGTTTTTT
TRBV14	-	-	TRBJ1-2	CASSQVGRAGGYTF	TGTGCCAGCAGCCAAGTTGGCAGGGCAGGGGGCTACACCTTC
TRBV5-6	-	-	TRBJ1-4	CASSTTRATNEKLFF	TGTGCCAGCAGCACGACCAGGGCAACTAATGAAAAACTGTTTTTT
TRBV29-1	-	TRBD2	TRBJ2-7	CSGRTTSGAEQYF	TGCAGTGGCCGAACTACTAGCGGGGCGGAGCAGTACTTC
TRBV28	once	TRBD2	TRBJ2-5	CASSLSGSRETQYF	TGTGCCAGCAGTTTAAGCGGGAGCAGAGAGACCCAGTACTTC
TRBV7-9	-	TRBD1	TRBJ2-7	CASSPPDRGYEQYF	TGTGCCAGCAGCCCACCGGACAGGGGGTACGAGCAGTACTTC
TRBV5-5	-	-	TRBJ2-7	CASRDSRSSYEQYF	TGTGCCAGCAGAGACTCTCGAAGCTCCTACGAGCAGTACTTC
TRBV12-1	once	-	TRBJ1-2	CASSGRTVNYGYTF	TGTGCCAGCAGCGGGCGGACTGTAAACTATGGCTACACCTTC
TRBV13	-	-	TRBJ1-4	CASSLVGAPNEKLFF	TGTGCCAGCAGCTTAGTGGGGGCGCCTAATGAAAAACTGTTTTTT
TRBV7-2	few	-	TRBJ2-2	CASSLDGGANTGELFF	TGTGCCAGCAGCTTAGACGGTGGAGCAAACACCGGGGAGCTGTTTTTT
TRBV6-6	-	TRBD2	TRBJ2-3	CASSSSGGGADTQYF	TGTGCCAGCAGTTCTAGCGGGGGGGGTGCAGATACGCAGTATTTT
TRBV2	once	TRBD1	TRBJ1-1	CASSEGSGGVNTEAFF	TGTGCCAGCAGTGAAGGGTCAGGGGGCGTGAACACTGAAGCTTTCTTT
TRBV6-4	few	TRBD2	TRBJ2-1	CASSVLAGSSYNEQFF	TGTGCCAGCAGTGTCTTAGCGGGTAGCTCCTACAATGAGCAGTTCTTC
TRBV11-2	-	TRBD2	TRBJ2-1	CASSLPSGTSYNEQFF	TGTGCCAGCAGCTTACCTAGCGGGACCTCCTACAATGAGCAGTTCTTC
TRBV6-5	-	TRBD2	TRBJ2-7	CASSPRLAGEQYF	TGTGCCAGCAGTCCGAGACTAGCGGGGGAGCAGTACTTC
TRBV10-1	few	TRBD2	TRBJ2-1	CASSESRTSGSSYNEQFF	TGCGCCAGCAGTGAGTCAAGGACTAGCGGGAGCTCCTACAATGAGCAGTTCTTC
TRBV5-1	once	TRBD2	TRBJ2-3	CASSWKGREGTDTQYF	TGCGCCAGCAGCTGGAAGGGGCGGGAGGGGACAGATACGCAGTATTTT
TRBV30	-	-	TRBJ2-7	CAWSPPGRGTYEQYF	TGTGCCTGGAGTCCTCCGGGCAGGGGAACCTACGAGCAGTACTTC
TRBV5-1	-	TRBD2	TRBJ2-3	CASSLVTSGRKTDTQYF	TGCGCCAGCAGCTTGGTGACTAGCGGGAGGAAGACAGATACGCAGTATTTT
TRBV18	-	TRBD2	TRBJ2-1	CASSPRGAGGPGTEQFF	TGTGCCAGCTCACCACGGGGCGCGGGAGGGCCTGGGACTGAGCAGTTCTTC
TRBV12-5	-	TRBD1	TRBJ2-7	CASGLYPGQVGPYEQYF	TGTGCTAGTGGTTTGTACCCGGGACAGGTGGGGCCCTACGAGCAGTACTTC
TRBV27	-	-	TRBJ1-1	CASSSPRAEAFF	TGTGCCAGCTCCTCACCCCGGGCTGAAGCTTTCTTT
TRBV28	-	-	TRBJ1-1	CASSLFGDNSGFGQAFF	TGTGCCAGCAGTTTGTTCGGGGACAACTCAGGATTTGGGCAAGCTTTCTTT
TRBV10-3	-	TRBD2	TRBJ2-3	CATGLAETDTQYF	TGTGCCACAGGACTAGCGGAAACAGATACGCAGTATTTT
TRBV6-5	-	-	TRBJ2-1	CASSYSRRLNNEQFF	TGTGCCAGCAGTTACTCGCGCAGACTCAACAATGAGCAGTTCTTC
TRBV11-3	-	TRBD1	TRBJ2-3	CASSSTTGGLSTDTQYF	TGTGCCAGCAGCTCCACCACAGGGGGCCTTAGCACAGATACGCAGTATTTT
TRBV5-4	-	-	TRBJ1-1	CASSSPRDSLLEAFF	TGTGCCAGCAGCTCCCCTCGAGACAGCCTTCTTGAAGCTTTCTTT
TRBV7-8	-	TRBD1	TRBJ1-1	CASSLGKGDRGSEAFF	TGTGCCAGCAGCTTAGGGAAGGGGGACAGGGGAAGCGAAGCTTTCTTT
TRBV12-3/TRBV12-4	-	-	TRBJ1-2	CASSPATGYGYTF	TGTGCCAGCAGCCCAGCGACAGGCTATGGCTACACCTTC
TRBV5-1	-	TRBD2	TRBJ2-7	CASRKTSASEQYF	TGCGCCAGCAGAAAGACTAGCGCGAGCGAGCAGTACTTC
TRBV18	-	TRBD2	TRBJ2-4	CASSPSYSGRASNIQYF	TGTGCCAGCTCACCATCCTATAGCGGGAGGGCGAGTAACATTCAGTACTTC
TRBV6-6	-	-	TRBJ1-5	CASSWSVRGSNQPQHF	TGTGCCAGCAGTTGGTCGGTACGGGGTTCGAATCAGCCCCAGCATTTT
TRBV4-1	-	TRBD2	TRBJ2-3	CASSTPAGGLADTQYF	TGCGCCAGCAGCACCCCAGCGGGAGGGCTCGCAGATACGCAGTATTTT
TRBV28	-	-	TRBJ1-6	CASSSVGHSPLHF	TGTGCCAGCAGTTCGGTCGGTCATTCACCCCTCCACTTT
TRBV10-2	-	-	TRBJ2-2	CASSEKGQGSANTGELFF	TGCGCCAGCAGTGAGAAGGGGCAGGGGAGTGCGAACACCGGGGAGCTGTTTTTT
TRBV6-5	-	-	TRBJ1-5	CASSQFSSPNQPQHF	TGTGCCAGCAGTCAGTTCTCCTCCCCCAATCAGCCCCAGCATTTT
TRBV28	-	-	TRBJ2-7	CASSLEHHEQYF	TGTGCCAGCAGTTTAGAACACCACGAGCAGTACTTC
TRBV28	-	-	TRBJ1-1	CASRSGLTEAFF	TGTGCCAGCAGGTCAGGGTTGACTGAAGCTTTCTTT
TRBV28	-	TRBD1	TRBJ1-4	CASQTGIDEKLFF	TGTGCCAGCCAGACAGGGATAGATGAAAAACTGTTTTTT
TRBV5-1	-	TRBD2	TRBJ2-1	CASSRTSGTPYNEQFF	TGCGCCAGCAGCCGGACTAGCGGGACCCCCTACAATGAGCAGTTCTTC
TRBV27	-	-	TRBJ1-1	CASSLRHSLEAFF	TGTGCCAGCAGTCTCAGACACTCGCTTGAAGCTTTCTTT
TRBV7-8	-	TRBD2	TRBJ2-1	CASTLRASGSTNEQFF	TGTGCCAGCACCCTAAGGGCTAGCGGGAGTACGAATGAGCAGTTCTTC
TRBV28	few	-	TRBJ1-5	CASSFYPQDQPQHF	TGTGCCAGCAGTTTTTATCCCCAGGATCAGCCCCAGCATTTT
TRBV30	-	-	TRBJ1-1	CAFAPPGAFF	TGTGCCTTCGCGCCCCCCGGGGCTTTCTTT
TRBV6-4	-	-	TRBJ1-3	CASKYSGNTIYF	TGTGCCAGCAAATACTCTGGAAACACCATATATTTT